Sequencing of this TCR beta chain was carried out in a study of response to subunit inactivated influenza vaccine (dated by TCRdb to between 2017 and 2018). For context, the study as a whole: Deep quantitative T cell receptor repertoire profiling was used in the study to track responses to a trivalent subunit inactivated influenza vaccine. Broader findings and caveats from the paper: The authors suggested that each seasonal influenza vaccination may recruit only a limited number of new T cells.

Trimming leaves V shorter by 2 bases and J shorter by 7 bases, with the junction holding 6 bases beyond the gene matches. The CDR1 and CDR2 encoded by the germline V gene are SGHRS and YFSETQ. From the cysteine up to the phenylalanine, the CDR3 has a length of 15 residues. Solely the CDR3 DNA is kept, with 45 bases framed from the first base. Libraries were built with RT-PCR. Sequencing used an Illumina HiSeq 2500. The public reads were run again by TCRdb, first through fastp at Q25 and then through MiXCR, and only productive beta chains were kept. All rows with the same CDR3 protein become a single entry with the most common DNA and genes. The sample table shows fewer than 800,000 distinct CDR3 sequences, and 15% to 18% are seen once. Around a tenth of the sample belongs to the ten largest clones. There are a few counts of this clonotype. Its antigen remains undetermined. Base qualities are not recorded, but no much larger clone differs from it by a single base.

This clonotype originated in a man between 50 and 59 years old who received an inactivated influenza vaccine. Donor details come from another sample of the same person, matched by shared clones. Here the chain combines TRBV5-1 and TRBJ2-2; TRBD1 matches 9 bases in the middle. This specimen was PBMCs from blood, taken less than 13 days after vaccination. The nucleotide sequence is TGCGCCAGCAGCTTCCGGGACAGGGACCTCGGGGAGCTGTTTTTT. It translates as CASSFRDRDLGELFF.